These 9 T cell receptor beta chains share one sample of origin, sequenced in a study of PD-L1 blockade in urothelial cancer. Time point noted: pretreatment peripheral blood. Sequenced by immunoSEQ multiplex PCR; TCRdb stores in-frame clones only, minus some. In the table there are about 95,000 clones, around 90% of which are singletons. This sample comprised PBMCs, obtained around atezolizumab (anti-PD-L1) treatment. The origin of the receptors is a man in his fifties or sixties with urothelial cancer.

The J gene is TRBJ2-1, the V gene TRBV5-1; 13 bases are a match to TRBD2. In germline, CDR1 is SGHRS, CDR2 YFSETQ. The CDR3 spans 17 residues. V gave up 4 bases and J gave up 9 bases; unmatched junction bases: 13. This CDR3 is CASSRQGIGLAGVEQFF. CDR3 nucleotides: TGCGCCAGCAGCCGACAGGGGATAGGACTAGCGGGAGTTGAGCAGTTCTTC.

This clone was picked up a small number of times. The chain employs TRBV29-1 and TRBJ1-1, with D maybe TRBD1 (5 bases). This CDR3 contains 10 residues. V lost 4 bases and J lost 7, with 7 bases in between. The germline gives CDR1 SQVTM, CDR2 ANQGSEA. CDR3: CSVGQSEAFF. For the CDR3, the DNA is TGCAGCGTTGGACAGAGTGAAGCTTTCTTT.

This chain connects TRBV25-1 to TRBJ1-2; weak D call: TRBD1 (6 bases). This CDR3 spans 14 amino acids. CDR1 and CDR2 from the germline V gene are MGHDK and SYGVNS. Between the trimmed V and J ends, which lost 2 bases and 7 bases, there was a span of 14 bases. In nucleotides, the CDR3 is TGTGCCAGCAGTGAAGAAAACAGGGTCCTTGGCTACACCTTC. Protein product: CASSEENRVLGYTF.

This rearrangement joins TRBV2 to TRBJ2-7, with 7 positions matching TRBD2. The CDR3 has 15 residues. J lost 5 bases, V lost 0 bases, and 7 bases had no gene match. CDR1 SNHLY and CDR2 FYNNEI come from the germline V gene. CDR3 in DNA: TGTGCCAGCAGTGAAGCCCCCGGGACTATTAACGAGCAGTACTTC. This codes for CASSEAPGTINEQYF.

The rearrangement joins TRBV19 to TRBJ1-2, with 9 bases lining up with TRBD1. Per germline, CDR1 LNHDA and CDR2 SQIVND (reference sequence). V dropped 6 bases and J dropped 4; count of bases not matched to a gene: 12. This CDR3 spans 16 amino acids. The CDR3 nucleotides read TGTGCCAGTAGGGAGGGACAGGGTTCCTCTGGCTATGGCTACACCTTC. Its translation: CASREGQGSSGYGYTF.

The chain links TRBV7-9 to TRBJ2-1; 10 positions match TRBD2. Germline V gene lookup returns CDR1 SEHNR and CDR2 FQNEAQ (reference sequence). V shed 5 bases, J shed 6 bases, and the junction held 7 bases outside the gene matches. There are 15 residues in the CDR3. The CDR3 loop reads CASSRSGGAFNEQFF. CDR3 coding DNA: TGTGCCAGCAGCCGAAGCGGGGGGGCCTTCAATGAGCAGTTCTTC. Combining the CDR3 with reference TRBV7-9 and TRBJ2-1 gives the whole variable domain DTGVSQNPRHKITKRGQNVTFRCDPISEHNRLYWYRQTLGQGPEFLTYFQNEAQLEKSRLLSDRFSAERPKGSFSTLEIQRTEQGDSAMYLCASSRSGGAFNEQFFGPGTRLTVL.

In its sample, this clone was seen a few times. The chain uses TRBV19 and TRBJ1-5; the D gene is possibly TRBD1 (6 bases). V was cut by 5 bases and J by 3 bases, with 11 bases left in between. Germline V CDR1 and CDR2: LNHDA, SQIVND (reference sequence). The CDR3 consists of 14 residues. The CDR3 region has the DNA TGTGCCAGTAGTTCACGACAGGCCAATCAGCCCCAGCATTTT. Translated, it gives CASSSRQANQPQHF.

On this clone: Relative to the germline gene, one junction end is altered; a read error may explain this. The chain joins TRBV28 to TRBJ2-7; the match to TRBD2 covers 12 bases. Germline CDR1 is MDHEN and CDR2 is SYDVKM. The CDR3 is 13 residues long. CDR3 in amino acids: CASSSTSGRAGFF. The CDR3 bases are TGTGCCAGCAGTTCGACTAGCGGGAGAGCGGGGTTCTTC. The variable domain in full, completed from reference TRBV28 and TRBJ2-7, reads DVKVTQSSRYLVKRTGEKVFLECVQDMDHENMFWYRQDPGLGLRLIYFSYDVKMKEKGDIPEGYSVSREKKERFSLILESASTNQTSMYLCASSSTSGRAGFFGPGTRLTVT.

The chain joins TRBV15 to TRBJ1-2; 9 bases fit TRBD1. The CDR3 loop spans 15 amino acids. With 2 bases clipped from V and 4 bases from J, the junction kept 5 bases outside the gene matches. Germline lookup yields CDR1 LNHNV and CDR2 YYDKDF (reference sequence). CDR3 nucleotide sequence: TGTGCCACCAGCAGACCGGACAGGGGCGTCTATGGCTACACCTTC. Translation: CATSRPDRGVYGYTF.